A single T cell receptor (beta chain) is shown here with its context. This entry is derived from a study of blood T cell repertoires in COVID-19. On the study more broadly: Material from acute and convalescent COVID-19 was sourced from the United States, Italy and Spain. T cells, B-cell-depleted T cells, or PBMCs supplied cDNA or gDNA.

V was shortened by 2 bases and J by 10 bases, with 8 bases between the two germline ends. The germline CDR1 and CDR2 sequences are MNHEY and SVGAGI. The CDR3 is 11 residues long. Sequencing was performed with immunoSEQ multiplex PCR; in TCRdb, only in-frame clones are kept and a portion is missing. The sample shows about 130,000 clones, about 88% of them seen only once. This TCR derives from a woman between 45 and 60 years old who had recovered from COVID-19. The chain uses TRBV6-5 and TRBJ2-5; D perhaps matches TRBD2 (6 bases). Sequenced sample: PBMCs or T cells enriched from blood (not recorded which). Here the CDR3 reads CASSYGEVQYF. CDR3 bases: TGTGCCAGCAGTTACGGGGAGGTCCAGTACTTC.